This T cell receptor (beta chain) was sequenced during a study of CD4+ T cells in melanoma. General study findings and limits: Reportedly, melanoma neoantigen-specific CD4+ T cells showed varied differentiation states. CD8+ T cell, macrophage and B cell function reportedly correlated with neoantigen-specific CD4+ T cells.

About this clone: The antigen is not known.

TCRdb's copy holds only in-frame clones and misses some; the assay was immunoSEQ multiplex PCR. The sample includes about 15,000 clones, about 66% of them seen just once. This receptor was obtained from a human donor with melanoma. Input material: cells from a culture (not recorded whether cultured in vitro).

This CDR3 is CASSPQPGGEQYF. The CDR3 nucleotides are TGTGCCAGCAGCCCCCAGCCAGGAGGCGAGCAGTACTTC. The gene calls are TRBV7-3 and TRBJ2-5; perhaps TRBD2 as D (5 bases). The assigned J gene may be wrong: the sequence end matches TRBJ2-7 better. The germline V gene has CDR1 SGHTA and CDR2 FQGTGA. This CDR3 has 13 residues.